This T cell receptor (beta chain) was recovered during a study of blood T cells in healthy people across ages. Points from the study as a whole: Naive T cell percentage showed a strong correlation with the diversity of TCR beta.

It was with a sample-barcoded 5' primer and a J-beta primer mix that a second PCR of roughly 6 to 12 cycles was run. TCRdb recomputed calls from the 5' RACE reads with MiXCR, one row per CDR3 protein. The table has fewer than 2,000,000 distinct CDR3 sequences, approximately 40% seen once. The ends were cut back, 8 bases at V and 4 bases at J, with 18 bases in the middle. In germline, CDR1 is MDHEN, CDR2 SYDVKM. This CDR3 region has 15 residues. This clonotype was detected only a few times. No antigen is known for it. Donors gave 8.5 to 10 milliliters of peripheral blood apiece. This receptor was identified in a human donor in good health. Source material: blood. V is TRBV28 and J is TRBJ1-5, with D tentatively TRBD1 (6 bases). Here the CDR3 reads CASQSRGRRNQPQHF. CDR3 DNA: TGTGCCAGCCAATCCAGGGGACGGAGGAATCAGCCCCAGCATTTT.